The TCR beta chain under discussion was sequenced for a study of beta chain features in type 1 diabetes. Concerning this clone: Its cognate antigen is unknown.

Study findings and constraints: Researchers report that Type 1 diabetes patients had moderately but significantly shorter TCRB CDR3s across all four CD4+ subsets.

The whole isolated RNA underwent reverse transcription, so sequencing captured expressed TCRB transcripts. The assay was immunoSEQ multiplex PCR, and TCRdb's table has in-frame clones only and misses some. The data show over 150,000 clones, approximately 10% seen once. The sample was central memory CD4+ T cells from blood. The sequence derives from a man between 25 and 39 years old with type 1 diabetes.

The CDR3 region is CASSLPGREQFF. The CDR3 DNA reads as TGTGCCAGCAGTCTACCTGGTAGAGAGCAGTTCTTC. V usage is TRBV28 and J usage is TRBJ2-1; D not certain. V lost 5 bases and J 10 bases, leaving 12 bases between the germline ends. The CDR3 runs 12 residues. Germline CDR1 and CDR2: MDHEN and SYDVKM.